Below are 20 T cell receptor beta chains sequenced from a single sample in a study of blood T cell repertoires in COVID-19 (TCRdb year 2020). Library creation used the immunoSEQ multiplex PCR assay. Entries here come from immuneACCESS through TCRdb and include only in-frame sequences with V and J called. Some clones fail to appear in such tables; in the studies checked, an unresolved V gene covers under half of the shortfall, and the cause of the remainder is unknown. Here the sample has about 120,000 clones; around 81% occur a single time. The biggest ten clones account for 15% to 20% of the sample. Sequenced: peripheral blood. The receptors stem from a man aged 30 to 45 with COVID-19, enrolled during active disease.

Note on this clone: One end of the junction is discordant with germline, which a read error may explain. V usage is TRBV25-1 and J usage is TRBJ2-5; no clear D. Germline values: CDR1 MGHDK, CDR2 SYGVNS. This CDR3 spans 14 amino acids. The CDR3 DNA reads as TGTGCCAGCAGTGATGGAGTCATTCAAGGGACCCAGTACTTC. Protein product: CASSDGVIQGTQYF.

The chain links TRBV30 to TRBJ1-1, with a tentative D call TRBD1 (6 bases). V lost 4 bases and J 7 bases, leaving 25 bases between the germline ends. The CDR3 is 16 amino acids. Germline V lookup: CDR1 GTSNPN, CDR2 SVGIG (reference sequence). The DNA for the CDR3 is TGTGCCTGGACTGCTGTCCCACGGGACACTATCTATGAAGCTTTCTTT. Protein: CAWTAVPRDTIYEAFF. The full variable domain, in which reference TRBV30 and TRBJ1-1 provide the parts outside the CDR3, is SQTIHQWPATLVQPVGSPLSLECTVEGTSNPNLYWYRQAAGRGLQLLFYSVGIGQISSEVPQNLSASRPQDRQFILSSKKLLLSDSGFYLCAWTAVPRDTIYEAFFGQGTRLTVV.

The table lists this clone with a few counts. The CDR3 coding sequence is TGTGCCAGCTTGGGACTAGCGACAGTAAACTACTCCTACGAGCAGTACTTC. Translating gives CASLGLATVNYSYEQYF. This chain links TRBV2 with TRBJ2-7, with 10 bases aligning to TRBD2. The CDR3 contains 17 residues. Unmatched junction bases numbered 13, after V lost 8 bases and J lost 0 bases. Germline values: CDR1 SNHLY, CDR2 FYNNEI.

The chain uses TRBV28 and TRBJ1-5; D call uncertain. V shed 3 bases and J shed 6 bases, with 15 bases lying between them. The CDR3 has 15 amino acids. CDR1 is MDHEN, CDR2 SYDVKM, per germline. CDR3 residues: CASSLGRKSLQPQHF. Here the CDR3 DNA reads TGTGCCAGCAGTTTGGGGAGGAAATCGCTTCAGCCCCAGCATTTT. The full variable domain, completed using reference TRBV28 and TRBJ1-5, is DVKVTQSSRYLVKRTGEKVFLECVQDMDHENMFWYRQDPGLGLRLIYFSYDVKMKEKGDIPEGYSVSREKKERFSLILESASTNQTSMYLCASSLGRKSLQPQHFGDGTRLSIL.

V is TRBV5-6 and J is TRBJ1-3, with 7 bases aligning to TRBD1. CDR3 size: 16 residues. Germline CDR1 and CDR2: SGHDT and YYEEEE. V gave up 2 bases and J gave up 0 bases; unmatched junction bases: 5. The CDR3 bases are TGTGCCAGCAGCTTTCTCGACAGGGACTCTGGAAACACCATATATTTT. Translating gives CASSFLDRDSGNTIYF.

The chain joins TRBV7-9 to TRBJ2-2, with a weak D call TRBD2 (5 bases). V was pared by 1 base and J by 5 bases, with 8 bases between. Germline V gives CDR1 SEHNR, CDR2 FQNEAQ (reference sequence). This CDR3 contains 14 residues. CDR3 in amino acids: CASSLGTATGELFF. Written as DNA, the CDR3 is TGTGCCAGCAGCTTAGGGACTGCGACCGGGGAGCTGTTTTTT.

The J gene is TRBJ1-5, the V gene TRBV18; D ambiguous. Deletions cut 3 bases from V and 0 bases from J, with 9 bases between. The CDR3 consists of 15 residues. Germline loops: CDR1 KGHSH, CDR2 LQKENI. The CDR3 DNA sequence: TGTGCCAGCTCACCCCTCGGAGATAGCAATCAGCCCCAGCATTTT. Encoded protein: CASSPLGDSNQPQHF.

The rearrangement uses TRBV11-3 and TRBJ2-1, with a possible D match to TRBD1 (6 bases). This CDR3 region has 15 residues. The germline CDR1 and CDR2 sequences are SGHNT and YENEEA. Between the trimmed V and J ends, which lost 5 bases and 6 bases, there was a span of 17 bases. The CDR3 bases are TGTGCCAGCAGCCCCCCCGGACAGAAACTCAATGAGCAGTTCTTC. Its translation: CASSPPGQKLNEQFF. Using reference TRBV11-3 and TRBJ2-1 for the parts outside the CDR3, the full variable domain is EAGVVQSPRYKIIEKKQPVAFWCNPISGHNTLYWYLQNLGQGPELLIRYENEEAVDDSQLPKDRFSAERLKGVDSTLKIQPAELGDSAVYLCASSPPGQKLNEQFFGPGTRLTVL.

The chain uses TRBV5-6 and TRBJ1-4; TRBD1 aligns across 7 bases. Germline CDR1 is SGHDT and CDR2 is YYEEEE. Germline trimming cut 4 bases from V and 2 bases from J; bases unmatched to any gene: 8. This CDR3 region has 16 residues. In DNA form, the CDR3 reads TGTGCCAGCAGCCGAGGGGCGGGACAGACTAATGAAAAACTGTTTTTT. The encoded protein is CASSRGAGQTNEKLFF.

This rearrangement joins TRBV10-3 to TRBJ2-5; 9 nucleotides agree with TRBD1. The CDR3 runs 13 residues. J was trimmed by 5 bases and V by 11 bases; bases with no gene match: 9. Germline V lookup: CDR1 ENHRY, CDR2 SYGVKD. The CDR3 DNA sequence: TGTGCCCCTGGGACAGGGTTGATTGAGACCCAGTACTTC. Amino acids: CAPGTGLIETQYF.

The chain is built from TRBV27 and TRBJ1-2; TRBD1 matches 9 bases. Germline V gives CDR1 MNHEY, CDR2 SMNVEV (reference sequence). V was pared by 6 bases and J by 4 bases, with 6 bases of the junction left unmatched. The CDR3 is 14 residues long. The CDR3 region is CASRQGARAYGYTF. CDR3 DNA: TGTGCCAGCAGACAGGGGGCGCGGGCCTATGGCTACACCTTC.

This chain uses TRBV18 with TRBJ1-6; D is perhaps TRBD1 (6 bases). The V gene lost 2 bases and the J gene lost 0 bases, with 17 bases spanning the gap. The CDR3 has 19 residues. From germline, CDR1 is KGHSH and CDR2 LQKENI. The CDR3: CASSPYVTGSSSYNSPLHF. CDR3 DNA: TGTGCCAGCTCACCATACGTTACAGGGTCGAGCTCCTATAATTCACCCCTCCACTTT.

V and J are TRBV11-3 and TRBJ2-1; D uncertain. The CDR3 has 14 amino acids. V was pared by 0 bases and J by 5 bases, with 8 bases between. Germline V gene sequence: CDR1 SGHNT, CDR2 YENEEA. The CDR3 DNA reads TGTGCCAGCAGCTTAGAAAACAGAGACAATGAGCAGTTCTTC. The encoded protein is CASSLENRDNEQFF.

The J gene is TRBJ2-6, the V gene TRBV4-1; perhaps TRBD1 as D (5 bases). With 4 bases removed from V and 0 bases from J, the gap between germline ends came to 13 bases. Germline V gene sequence: CDR1 MGHRA, CDR2 YSYEKL. The CDR3 extends over 17 amino acids. The CDR3 DNA reads TGCGCCAGCAGCCCCAGGGATATACGCTCTGGGGCCAACGTCCTGACTTTC. It translates to CASSPRDIRSGANVLTF.

This clone was seen just once. This chain uses TRBV29-1 with TRBJ1-3, with D uncertain. V was pared by 7 bases and J by 0 bases, with 13 bases between. CDR3 length: 14 residues. In germline, CDR1 is SQVTM, CDR2 ANQGSEA. The CDR3 spells CSARPGSSGNTIYF. The CDR3 region has the DNA TGCAGCGCCCGACCTGGGAGCTCTGGAAACACCATATATTTT.

J is TRBJ2-2 and V is TRBV6-6; D uncertain. The CDR3 sequence is 16 residues long. V gave up 4 bases and J gave up 3 bases, with 15 bases separating them. Germline CDR1 MNHNY, CDR2 SVGAGI (reference sequence). CDR3 in amino acids: CASSFPSWSHTGELFF. CDR3 DNA sequence: TGTGCCAGCAGTTTCCCTAGTTGGTCACACACCGGGGAGCTGTTTTTT.

The genes are TRBV7-2 and TRBJ2-7, with TRBD2 as a possible D gene (9 bases). This CDR3 has 15 residues. Germline assignment: CDR1 SGHTA and CDR2 FQGNSA. With 5 bases removed from V and 6 bases from J, the gap between germline ends came to 20 bases. CDR3 sequence reads: CASSATGGLAREQYF. In DNA, the CDR3 is TGTGCCAGCAGCGCCACAGGGGGACTAGCTCGCGAGCAGTACTTC.

This clone has a single count. The rearrangement links TRBV7-9 to TRBJ2-7; D might be TRBD2 (5 bases). Germline V gene sequence: CDR1 SEHNR, CDR2 FQNEAQ (reference sequence). Trimming removed 1 base at V and 3 bases at J, with 10 bases between. The CDR3 loop spans 14 amino acids. The CDR3 protein is CASSLGRDLYEQYF. The CDR3 coding sequence is TGTGCCAGCAGCTTAGGTCGGGATCTCTACGAGCAGTACTTC.

The chain is built from TRBV15 and TRBJ1-3, with D unclear. The CDR3 covers 15 residues. Trimming pared 1 base from V and 2 bases from J, leaving 9 bases between. CDR1 and CDR2 (germline): LNHNV, YYDKDF (reference sequence). The DNA of the CDR3 is TGTGCCACCAGCAGAGTGGGGAGTACTGGAAACACCATATATTTT. Translated: CATSRVGSTGNTIYF.

This clone was found a few times. Distinct nucleotide sequences in the sample also encode this CDR3. This chain uses TRBV6-5 with TRBJ2-7; tentatively, D is TRBD1 (6 bases). V was pared by 0 bases and J by 5 bases, with 11 bases between. The CDR3 has 14 residues. Germline CDR1 is MNHEY and CDR2 is SVGAGI. CDR3 in DNA: TGTGCCAGCAGTTACTCCAGGGGAGCCCACGAGCAGTACTTC. Amino acid sequence: CASSYSRGAHEQYF.